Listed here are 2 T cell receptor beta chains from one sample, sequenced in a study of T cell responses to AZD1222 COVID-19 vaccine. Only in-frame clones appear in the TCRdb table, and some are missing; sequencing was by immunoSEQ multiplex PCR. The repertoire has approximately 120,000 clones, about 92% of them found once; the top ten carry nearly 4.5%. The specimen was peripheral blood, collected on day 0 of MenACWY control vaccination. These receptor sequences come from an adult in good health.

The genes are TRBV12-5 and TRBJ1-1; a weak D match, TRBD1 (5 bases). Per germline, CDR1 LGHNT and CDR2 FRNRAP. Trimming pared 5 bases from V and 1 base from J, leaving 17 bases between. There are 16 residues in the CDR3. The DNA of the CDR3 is TGTGCTAGTGGTATGTACTATGGGCAGGGGAACACTGAAGCTTTCTTT. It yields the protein CASGMYYGQGNTEAFF.

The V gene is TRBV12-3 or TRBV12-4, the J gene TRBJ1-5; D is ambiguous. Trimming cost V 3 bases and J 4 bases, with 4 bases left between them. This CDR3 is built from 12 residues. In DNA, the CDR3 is TGTGCCAGCAGTTTTGCTAATCAGCCCCAGCATTTT. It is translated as CASSFANQPQHF.